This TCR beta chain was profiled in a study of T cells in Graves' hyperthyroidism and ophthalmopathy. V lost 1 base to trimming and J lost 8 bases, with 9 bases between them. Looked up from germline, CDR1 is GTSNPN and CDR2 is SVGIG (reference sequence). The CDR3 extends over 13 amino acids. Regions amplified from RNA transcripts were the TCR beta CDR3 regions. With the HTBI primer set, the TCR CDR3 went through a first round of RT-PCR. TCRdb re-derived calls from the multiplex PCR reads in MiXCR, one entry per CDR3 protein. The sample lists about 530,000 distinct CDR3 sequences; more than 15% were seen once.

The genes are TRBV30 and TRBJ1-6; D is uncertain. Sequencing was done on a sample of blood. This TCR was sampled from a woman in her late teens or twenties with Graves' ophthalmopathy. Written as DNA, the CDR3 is TGTGCCTGGAGTGATCTGGAGTATTCACCCCTCCACTTT. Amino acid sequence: CAWSDLEYSPLHF.